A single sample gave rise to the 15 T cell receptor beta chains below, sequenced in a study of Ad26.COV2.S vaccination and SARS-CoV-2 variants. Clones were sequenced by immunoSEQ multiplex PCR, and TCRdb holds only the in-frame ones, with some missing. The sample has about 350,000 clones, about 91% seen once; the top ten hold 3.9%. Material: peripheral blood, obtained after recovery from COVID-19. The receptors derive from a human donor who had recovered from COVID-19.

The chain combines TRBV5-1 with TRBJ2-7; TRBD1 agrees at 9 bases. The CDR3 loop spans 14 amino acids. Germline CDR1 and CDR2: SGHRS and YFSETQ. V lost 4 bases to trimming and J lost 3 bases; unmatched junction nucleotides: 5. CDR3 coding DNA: TGCGCCAGCAGCCCACCGGGACAGGGCTACGAGCAGTACTTC. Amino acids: CASSPPGQGYEQYF.

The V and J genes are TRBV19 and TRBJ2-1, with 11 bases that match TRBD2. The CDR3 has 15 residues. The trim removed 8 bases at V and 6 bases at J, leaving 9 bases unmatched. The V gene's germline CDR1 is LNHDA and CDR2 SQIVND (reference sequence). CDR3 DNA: TGTGCCAGTGAGACCGGGACTAGCGGAACCAATGAGCAGTTCTTC. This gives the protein CASETGTSGTNEQFF. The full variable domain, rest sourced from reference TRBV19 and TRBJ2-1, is DGGITQSPKYLFRKEGQNVTLSCEQNLNHDAMYWYRQDPGQGLRLIYYSQIVNDFQKGDIAEGYSVSREKKESFPLTVTSAQKNPTAFYLCASETGTSGTNEQFFGPGTRLTVL.

The CDR3 spells CGGGDNEKLFF. In DNA, the CDR3 is TGCGGTGGCGGAGATAATGAAAAACTGTTTTTT. The rearrangement uses TRBV20-1 and TRBJ1-4, with D unclear. The CDR3 has 11 amino acids. Germline V gene sequence: CDR1 DFQATT, CDR2 SNEGSKA (reference sequence).

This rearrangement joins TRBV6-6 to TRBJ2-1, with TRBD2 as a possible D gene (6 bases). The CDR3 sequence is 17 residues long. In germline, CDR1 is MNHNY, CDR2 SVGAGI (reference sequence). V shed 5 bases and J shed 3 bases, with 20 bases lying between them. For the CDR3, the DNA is TGTGCCAGCAGTGGATCAAGCGGAGGGCCCGACTACAATGAGCAGTTCTTC. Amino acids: CASSGSSGGPDYNEQFF.

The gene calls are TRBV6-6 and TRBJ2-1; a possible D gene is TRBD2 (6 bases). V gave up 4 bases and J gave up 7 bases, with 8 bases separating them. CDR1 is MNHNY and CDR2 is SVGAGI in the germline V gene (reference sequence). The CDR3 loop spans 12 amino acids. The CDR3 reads CASSSGLNEQFF. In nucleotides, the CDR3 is TGTGCCAGCAGTTCGGGACTTAATGAGCAGTTCTTC.

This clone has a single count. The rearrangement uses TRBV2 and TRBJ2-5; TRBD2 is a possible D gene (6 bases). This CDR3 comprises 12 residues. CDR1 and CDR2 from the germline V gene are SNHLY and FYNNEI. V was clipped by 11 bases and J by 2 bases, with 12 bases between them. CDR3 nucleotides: TGTGCCGTCCGGACTACTCAAGAGACCCAGTACTTC. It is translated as CAVRTTQETQYF.

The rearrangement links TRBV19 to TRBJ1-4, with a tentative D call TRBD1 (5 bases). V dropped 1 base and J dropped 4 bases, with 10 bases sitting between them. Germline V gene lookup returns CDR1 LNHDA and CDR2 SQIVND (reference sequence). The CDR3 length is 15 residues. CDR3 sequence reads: CASSIAGEINEKLFF. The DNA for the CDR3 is TGTGCCAGTAGTATAGCGGGGGAGATTAATGAAAAACTGTTTTTT.

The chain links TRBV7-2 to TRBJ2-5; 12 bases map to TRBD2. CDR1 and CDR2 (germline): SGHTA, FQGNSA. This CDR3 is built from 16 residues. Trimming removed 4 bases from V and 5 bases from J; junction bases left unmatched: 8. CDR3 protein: CASSSLAGGRFETQYF. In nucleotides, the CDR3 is TGTGCCAGCAGCTCCCTAGCGGGGGGGCGTTTCGAGACCCAGTACTTC.

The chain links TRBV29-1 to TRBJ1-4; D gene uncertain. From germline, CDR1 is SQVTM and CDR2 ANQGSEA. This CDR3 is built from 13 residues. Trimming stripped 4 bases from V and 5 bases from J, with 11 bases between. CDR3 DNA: TGCAGCGTTGCACGGACGCAGAATGAAAAACTGTTTTTT. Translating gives CSVARTQNEKLFF.

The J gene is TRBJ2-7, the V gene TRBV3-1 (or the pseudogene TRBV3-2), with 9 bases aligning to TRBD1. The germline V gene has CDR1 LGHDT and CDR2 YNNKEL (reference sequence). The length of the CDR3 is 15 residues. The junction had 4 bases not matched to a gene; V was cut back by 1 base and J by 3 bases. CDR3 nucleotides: TGTGCCAGCAGCCAAGGGGACAGGGTTATCTACGAGCAGTACTTC. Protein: CASSQGDRVIYEQYF.

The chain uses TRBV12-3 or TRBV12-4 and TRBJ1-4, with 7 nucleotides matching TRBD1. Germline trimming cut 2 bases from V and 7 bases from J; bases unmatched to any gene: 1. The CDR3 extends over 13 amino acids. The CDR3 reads CASSLTGVEKLFF. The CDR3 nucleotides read TGTGCCAGCAGTTTAACAGGGGTTGAAAAACTGTTTTTT.

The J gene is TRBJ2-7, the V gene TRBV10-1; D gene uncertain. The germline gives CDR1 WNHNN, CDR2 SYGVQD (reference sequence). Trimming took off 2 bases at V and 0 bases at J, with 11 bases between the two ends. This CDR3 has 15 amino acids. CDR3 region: CASSETPSSSYEQYF. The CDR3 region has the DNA TGCGCCAGCAGTGAGACGCCCTCAAGCTCCTACGAGCAGTACTTC.

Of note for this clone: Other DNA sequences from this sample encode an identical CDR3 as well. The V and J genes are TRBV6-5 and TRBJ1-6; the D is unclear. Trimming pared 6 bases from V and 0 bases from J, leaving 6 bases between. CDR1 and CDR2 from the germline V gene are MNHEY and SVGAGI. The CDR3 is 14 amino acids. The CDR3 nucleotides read TGTGCCAGCAGACGGAGCTCCTATAATTCACCCCTCCACTTT. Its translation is CASRRSSYNSPLHF.

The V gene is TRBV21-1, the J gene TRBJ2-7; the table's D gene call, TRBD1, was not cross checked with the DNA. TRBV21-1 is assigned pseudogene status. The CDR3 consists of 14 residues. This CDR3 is CARYPAGGRYEQYF. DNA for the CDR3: TGTGCCCGCTACCCCGCAGGGGGCAGGTACGAGCAGTACTTC.

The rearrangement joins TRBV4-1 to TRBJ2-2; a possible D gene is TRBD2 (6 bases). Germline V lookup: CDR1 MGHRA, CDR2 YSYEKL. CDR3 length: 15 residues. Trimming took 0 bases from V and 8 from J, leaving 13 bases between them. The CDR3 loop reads CASSQDGGWDGELFF. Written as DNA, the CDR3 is TGCGCCAGCAGCCAAGATGGGGGGTGGGATGGGGAGCTGTTTTTT.